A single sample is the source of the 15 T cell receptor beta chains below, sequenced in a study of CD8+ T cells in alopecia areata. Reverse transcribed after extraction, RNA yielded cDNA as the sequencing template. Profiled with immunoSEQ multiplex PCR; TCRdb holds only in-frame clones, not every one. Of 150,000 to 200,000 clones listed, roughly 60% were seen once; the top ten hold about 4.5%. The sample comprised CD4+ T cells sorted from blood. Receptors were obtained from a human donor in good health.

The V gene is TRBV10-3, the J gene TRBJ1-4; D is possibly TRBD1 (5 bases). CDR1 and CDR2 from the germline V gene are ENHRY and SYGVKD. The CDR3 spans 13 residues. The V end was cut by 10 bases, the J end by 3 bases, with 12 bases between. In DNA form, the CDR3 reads TGTGCCACATCGACAGAATCTAATGAAAAACTGTTTTTT. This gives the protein CATSTESNEKLFF.

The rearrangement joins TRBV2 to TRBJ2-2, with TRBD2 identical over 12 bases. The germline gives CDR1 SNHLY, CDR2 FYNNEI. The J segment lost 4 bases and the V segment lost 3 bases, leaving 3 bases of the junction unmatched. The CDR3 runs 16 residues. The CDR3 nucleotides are TGTGCCAGCAGTGAGACTAGCGGGAGCGGCACCGGGGAGCTGTTTTTT. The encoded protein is CASSETSGSGTGELFF.

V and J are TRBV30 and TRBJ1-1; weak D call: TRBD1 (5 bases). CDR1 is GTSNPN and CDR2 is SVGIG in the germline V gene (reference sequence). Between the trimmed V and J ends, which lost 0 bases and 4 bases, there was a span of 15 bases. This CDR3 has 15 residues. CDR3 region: CAWSVRQTMGTEAFF. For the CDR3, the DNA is TGTGCCTGGAGTGTGAGACAGACTATGGGCACTGAAGCTTTCTTT.

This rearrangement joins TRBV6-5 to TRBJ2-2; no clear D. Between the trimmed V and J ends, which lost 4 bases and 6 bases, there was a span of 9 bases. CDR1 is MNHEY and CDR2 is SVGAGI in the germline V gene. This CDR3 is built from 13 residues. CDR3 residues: CASSSPPPGELFF. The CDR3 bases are TGTGCCAGCAGTTCTCCACCCCCCGGGGAGCTGTTTTTT.

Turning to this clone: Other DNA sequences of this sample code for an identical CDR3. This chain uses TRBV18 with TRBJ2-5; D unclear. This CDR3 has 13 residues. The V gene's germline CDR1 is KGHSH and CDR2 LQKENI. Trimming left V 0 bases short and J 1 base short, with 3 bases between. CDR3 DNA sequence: TGTGCCAGCTCACCACCATCCCAAGAGACCCAGTACTTC. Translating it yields CASSPPSQETQYF.

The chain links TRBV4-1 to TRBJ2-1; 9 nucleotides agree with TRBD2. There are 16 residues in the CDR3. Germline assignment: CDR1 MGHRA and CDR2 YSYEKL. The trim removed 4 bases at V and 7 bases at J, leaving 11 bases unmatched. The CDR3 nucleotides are TGCGCCAGCAGCCCCGGGAGGGCTAGCGGGAAGAATGAGCAGTTCTTC. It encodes CASSPGRASGKNEQFF.

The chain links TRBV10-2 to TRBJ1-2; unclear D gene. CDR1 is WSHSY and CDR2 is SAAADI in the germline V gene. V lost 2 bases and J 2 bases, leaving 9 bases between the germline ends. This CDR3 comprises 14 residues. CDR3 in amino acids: CASSEVTVNYGYTF. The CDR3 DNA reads TGCGCCAGCAGTGAGGTCACGGTGAACTATGGCTACACCTTC.

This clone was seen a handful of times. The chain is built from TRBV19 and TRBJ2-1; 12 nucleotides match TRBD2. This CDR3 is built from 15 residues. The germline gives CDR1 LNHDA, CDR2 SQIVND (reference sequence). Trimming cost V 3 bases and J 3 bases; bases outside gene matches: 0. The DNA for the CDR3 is TGTGCCAGTAGTATGACTAGCGGGAGCTACAATGAGCAGTTCTTC. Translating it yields CASSMTSGSYNEQFF.

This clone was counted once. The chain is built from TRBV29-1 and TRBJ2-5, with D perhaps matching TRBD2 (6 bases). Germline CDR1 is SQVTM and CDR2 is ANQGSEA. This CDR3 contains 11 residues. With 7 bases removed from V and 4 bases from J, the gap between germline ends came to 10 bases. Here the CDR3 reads CSARAGETQYF. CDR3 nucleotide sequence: TGCAGCGCCCGAGCGGGAGAGACCCAGTACTTC.

The CDR3 bases are TGCGCCAGCAGCTTGACAGGAAGGGACACTGAAGCTTTCTTT. It yields the protein CASSLTGRDTEAFF. This sequence joins TRBV5-1 and TRBJ1-1; TRBD1 is a possible D gene (5 bases). With 1 base removed from V and 3 bases from J, the gap between germline ends came to 10 bases. This CDR3 is 14 amino acids long. Germline V gene data show CDR1 as SGHRS and CDR2 as YFSETQ. Combining the CDR3 with reference TRBV5-1 and TRBJ1-1 gives the whole variable domain KAGVTQTPRYLIKTRGQQVTLSCSPISGHRSVSWYQQTPGQGLQFLFEYFSETQRNKGNFPGRFSGRQFSNSRSEMNVSTLELGDSALYLCASSLTGRDTEAFFGQGTRLTVV.

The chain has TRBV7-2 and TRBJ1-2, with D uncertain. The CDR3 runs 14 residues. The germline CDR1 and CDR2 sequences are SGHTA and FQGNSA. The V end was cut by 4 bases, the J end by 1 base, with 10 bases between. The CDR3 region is CASSYKNYNYGYTF. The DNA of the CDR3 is TGTGCCAGCAGCTATAAGAACTATAACTATGGCTACACCTTC.

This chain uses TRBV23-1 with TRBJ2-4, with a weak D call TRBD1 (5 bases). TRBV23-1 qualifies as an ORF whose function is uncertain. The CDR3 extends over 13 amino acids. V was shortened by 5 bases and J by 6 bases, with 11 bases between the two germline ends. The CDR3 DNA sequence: TGCGCCAGCAGTGGGGCCCAGGGAAACATTCAGTACTTC. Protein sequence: CASSGAQGNIQYF.

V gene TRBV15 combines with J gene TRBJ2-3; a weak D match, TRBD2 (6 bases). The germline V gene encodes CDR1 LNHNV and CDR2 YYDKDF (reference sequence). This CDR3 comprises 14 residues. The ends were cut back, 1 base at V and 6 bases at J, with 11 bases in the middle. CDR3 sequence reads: CATSRGGRGDTQYF. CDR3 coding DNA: TGTGCCACCAGCAGAGGGGGACGGGGGGATACGCAGTATTTT.

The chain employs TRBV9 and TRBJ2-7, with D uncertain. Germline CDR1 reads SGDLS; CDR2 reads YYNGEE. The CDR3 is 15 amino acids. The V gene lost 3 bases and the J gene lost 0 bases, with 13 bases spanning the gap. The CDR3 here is CASSASDGFSYEQYF. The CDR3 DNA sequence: TGTGCCAGCAGCGCCTCAGACGGGTTCTCCTACGAGCAGTACTTC.

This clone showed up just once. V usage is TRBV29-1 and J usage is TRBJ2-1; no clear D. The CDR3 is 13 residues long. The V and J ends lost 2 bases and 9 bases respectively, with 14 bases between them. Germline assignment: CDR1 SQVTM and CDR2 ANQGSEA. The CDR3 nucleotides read TGCAGCGTTGAATTTAAGGGTTATGGTGAGCAGTTCTTC. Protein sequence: CSVEFKGYGEQFF.